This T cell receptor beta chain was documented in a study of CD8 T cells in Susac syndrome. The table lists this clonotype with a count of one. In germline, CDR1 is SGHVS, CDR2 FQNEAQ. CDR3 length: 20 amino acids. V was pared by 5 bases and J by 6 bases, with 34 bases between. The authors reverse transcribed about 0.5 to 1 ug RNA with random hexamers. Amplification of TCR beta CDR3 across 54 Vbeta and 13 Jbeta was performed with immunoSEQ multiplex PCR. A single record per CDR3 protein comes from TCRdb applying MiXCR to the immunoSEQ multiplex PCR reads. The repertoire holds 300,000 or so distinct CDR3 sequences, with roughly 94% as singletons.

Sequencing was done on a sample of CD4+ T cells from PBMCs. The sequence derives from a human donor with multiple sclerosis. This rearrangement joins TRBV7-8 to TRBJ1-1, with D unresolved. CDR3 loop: CASSPRRWPNAGRGTPEAFF. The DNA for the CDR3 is TGTGCCAGCAGCCCGCGGCGGTGGCCGAATGCTGGGCGGGGAACCCCTGAAGCTTTCTTT. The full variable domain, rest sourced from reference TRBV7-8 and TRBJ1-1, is GAGVSQSPRYKVAKRGQDVALRCDPISGHVSLFWYQQALGQGPEFLTYFQNEAQLDKSGLPSDRFFAERPEGSVSTLKIQRTQQEDSAVYLCASSPRRWPNAGRGTPEAFFGQGTRLTVV.